This T cell receptor (beta chain) was sequenced during a study of blood T cell repertoires in COVID-19. The data were produced by immunoSEQ multiplex PCR, yet TCRdb's version contains in-frame clones alone and is incomplete. This table holds approximately 300,000 clones, 70% to 90% found once. This CDR3 spans 16 amino acids. Germline V CDR1 and CDR2: LNHNV, YYDKDF (reference sequence). J was trimmed by 5 bases and V by 0 bases; bases with no gene match: 5. Participants came from about 24 US areas, aged about 18 to 95 years. Allocation to cohorts depended on clinical history reported by the participants.

Sample: PBMCs or T cells enriched from blood (not recorded which). The J gene is TRBJ2-1, the V gene TRBV15; the match to TRBD2 covers 9 bases. This TCR was recovered from a young woman who had recovered from COVID-19. The CDR3 loop is CATSRDRAGGNNEQFF. The CDR3 nucleotides read TGTGCCACCAGCAGAGATAGGGCGGGGGGGAACAATGAGCAGTTCTTC.